One sample yielded the 14 T cell receptor beta chains listed below, sequenced in a study of CD4 and CD8 cells across lung adenocarcinoma regions. TCRdb passed the PCR reads through MiXCR, listing each CDR3 protein once. The profile shows around 23,000 distinct CDR3 sequences, about half of them singletons. The sample was CD8+ T cells from the center of a lung tumor. These receptors were collected from a male donor with lung adenocarcinoma. The CD4 and CD8 labels of this study may be unreliable.

V usage is TRBV6-1 and J usage is TRBJ2-5; possibly TRBD2 for D (6 bases). With 2 bases removed from V and 10 bases from J, the gap between germline ends came to 32 bases. Germline V gene sequence: CDR1 MNHNS, CDR2 SASEGT. The CDR3 loop spans 19 amino acids. CDR3 coding DNA: TGTGCCAGCAGTGAAAAGCCTAGGGGCGGGGCCTGGTCCCAAGACATCCAGTACTTC. Its translation: CASSEKPRGGAWSQDIQYF.

This clonotype was seen ten or more times. The V and J genes are TRBV6-1 and TRBJ2-1, with TRBD1 matching 9 bases. V was pared by 0 bases and J by 13 bases, with 7 bases of the junction left unmatched. The CDR3 has 14 amino acids. The V gene's germline CDR1 is MNHNS and CDR2 SASEGT. The CDR3 loop is CASSEAGQGLEQFF. CDR3 nucleotide sequence: TGTGCCAGCAGTGAAGCAGGACAGGGGCTGGAACAGTTCTTC.

The V call is TRBV11-2, the J call TRBJ2-1; D not certain. Germline assignment: CDR1 SGHAT and CDR2 FQNNGV. There are 15 residues in the CDR3. V lost 0 bases and J lost 9, with 15 bases in between. The CDR3 DNA sequence: TGTGCCAGCAGCTTAGATCCCGGGCCTATCGGTGAGCAGTTCTTC. Residues: CASSLDPGPIGEQFF.

The chain employs TRBV6-1 and TRBJ1-2; D remains unclear. This CDR3 has 15 amino acids. V gave up 1 base and J gave up 0 bases, with 9 bases separating them. CDR1 is MNHNS and CDR2 is SASEGT in the germline V gene. CDR3 nucleotides: TGTGCCAGCAGTGAAGGTCTGGTCTCTAACTATGGCTACACCTTC. It translates to CASSEGLVSNYGYTF.

The J gene is TRBJ2-7, the V gene TRBV27; the D gene could be TRBD1 or TRBD2 (6 bases each). Germline V gene data show CDR1 as MNHEY and CDR2 as SMNVEV (reference sequence). The V gene lost 3 bases and the J gene lost 2 bases, with 11 bases spanning the gap. CDR3 size: 14 residues. The CDR3 DNA follows: TGTGCCAGCAGTTTGAAAGGGGGGCCCTACGAGCAGTACTTC. Translation: CASSLKGGPYEQYF.

This clonotype came up many times. The chain has TRBV4-1 and TRBJ1-1; D is possibly TRBD1 (5 bases). The V end was cut by 3 bases, the J end by 6 bases, with 14 bases between. Germline assignment: CDR1 MGHRA and CDR2 YSYEKL. The CDR3 extends over 14 amino acids. The CDR3: CASSQDTSWPEAFF. In DNA form, the CDR3 reads TGCGCCAGCAGCCAGGACACCTCGTGGCCTGAAGCTTTCTTT.

For this clonotype: A junction end diverges from the germline sequence, so it may reflect a read error. The chain carries TRBV6-1 and TRBJ2-3; the D gene is possibly TRBD2 (6 bases). The CDR3 covers 14 residues. Germline V gene data show CDR1 as MNHNS and CDR2 as SASEGT. The CDR3 region is CGSMGRGGKNTQYF. The CDR3 DNA sequence: TGTGGCAGCATGGGGCGGGGTGGCAAAAATACGCAGTACTTT.

The chain couples TRBV6-1 to TRBJ2-4; D is tentatively TRBD1 or TRBD2 (6 bases each). V shed 0 bases and J shed 8 bases, with 17 bases lying between them. From germline, CDR1 is MNHNS and CDR2 SASEGT. The CDR3 sequence is 16 residues long. The CDR3 spells CASSEAGPGAGDIQYF. The CDR3 DNA is TGTGCCAGCAGTGAAGCGGGGCCGGGGGCCGGGGACATTCAGTACTTC.

This clonotype came up many times. The chain employs TRBV24-1 and TRBJ2-2; 9 bases match TRBD1. The CDR3 spans 14 residues. Trimming removed 7 bases from V and 3 bases from J; junction bases left unmatched: 2. Germline V CDR1 and CDR2: KGHDR, SFDVKD. In DNA form, the CDR3 reads TGTGCCACCAGGGACAGGGGCTACACCGGGGAGCTGTTTTTT. Protein sequence: CATRDRGYTGELFF.

For this clonotype: One base away lies a much larger clone, so this may be a sequencing read error. The J gene is TRBJ2-1, the V gene TRBV7-2, with unresolved D. Trimming cost V 2 bases and J 10 bases, with 12 bases left between them. CDR3 length equals 13 residues. Germline CDR1 is SGHTA and CDR2 is FQGNSA. CDR3 coding DNA: TGTGCCAGCAGCTTAATTTTCCTTAACGAGCAGTTCTTC. Its protein is CASSLIFLNEQFF.

The rearrangement links TRBV6-2 or TRBV6-3 to TRBJ2-5; TRBD2 matches 13 bases. CDR1 and CDR2 from the germline V gene are MNHEY and SVGEGT. The length of the CDR3 is 16 residues. Trimming at V came to 6 bases and at J to 1 base, leaving 5 bases not matched to a gene. The CDR3 coding sequence is TGTGCCAGCAGCTCCAGACTAGCGGGAGGCCAAGAGACCCAGTACTTC. Protein product: CASSSRLAGGQETQYF.

The sample holds many counts of this clonotype. The chain combines TRBV30 with TRBJ2-4; D may correspond to TRBD1 or TRBD2 (5 bases each). V gave up 1 base and J gave up 3 bases, with 16 bases separating them. This CDR3 region has 16 residues. Germline CDR1 GTSNPN, CDR2 SVGIG (reference sequence). The CDR3 spells CAWSAEGNSGKNIQYF. As DNA, the CDR3 is TGTGCCTGGAGTGCCGAGGGGAATTCGGGCAAAAACATTCAGTACTTC.

The CDR3 protein is CASSSPGLQTSGKDTQYF. DNA of the CDR3: TGTGCCAGCAGTTCCCCCGGACTCCAGACTAGCGGTAAAGATACGCAGTATTTT. The chain is built from TRBV6-5 and TRBJ2-3, with TRBD2 matching over 9 bases. This CDR3 comprises 18 residues. The ends lost 4 bases at V and 5 bases at J; junction bases unmatched: 16. Germline-derived CDR1 and CDR2 are MNHEY and SVGAGI.

Concerning this clonotype: One end of the junction does not line up with germline, which may come from a read error. This rearrangement joins TRBV6-1 to TRBJ2-3, with TRBD1 as a possible D gene (6 bases). Germline-derived CDR1 and CDR2 are MNHNS and SASEGT. This CDR3 region has 15 residues. This chain's CDR3 is CARSGQPVSTDTQYF. The CDR3, as DNA: TGTGCCCGCAGCGGACAGCCGGTGAGCACAGATACGCAGTATTTT.